Sequencing of this T cell receptor (beta chain) was carried out in a study of chemoradiotherapy in HPV16-positive cancers. General study findings and limits: HPV-specific T cells were functionally defined from only a couple of HPV16-positive patients.

CDR3 length: 14 residues. The V gene end was trimmed by 10 bases and the J gene end by 5 bases; junction bases not matched to a gene: 12. Looked up from germline, CDR1 is LNHDA and CDR2 is SQIVND (reference sequence). There are a few counts of this clone. Its antigen is not known. TCRdb's copy holds only in-frame clones and misses some; the assay was immunoSEQ multiplex PCR. Here the sample spans approximately 27,000 clones, 84% being singletons. The specimen was blood, collected from a patient who underwent chemoradiotherapy. The receptor comes from a human donor with HPV-associated anogenital cancer. The chain is built from TRBV19 and TRBJ1-1; 8 bases map to TRBD1. Here the CDR3 reads CATLTDRGRTEAFF. The CDR3, as DNA: TGTGCCACTTTAACCGACAGGGGACGGACTGAAGCTTTCTTT.